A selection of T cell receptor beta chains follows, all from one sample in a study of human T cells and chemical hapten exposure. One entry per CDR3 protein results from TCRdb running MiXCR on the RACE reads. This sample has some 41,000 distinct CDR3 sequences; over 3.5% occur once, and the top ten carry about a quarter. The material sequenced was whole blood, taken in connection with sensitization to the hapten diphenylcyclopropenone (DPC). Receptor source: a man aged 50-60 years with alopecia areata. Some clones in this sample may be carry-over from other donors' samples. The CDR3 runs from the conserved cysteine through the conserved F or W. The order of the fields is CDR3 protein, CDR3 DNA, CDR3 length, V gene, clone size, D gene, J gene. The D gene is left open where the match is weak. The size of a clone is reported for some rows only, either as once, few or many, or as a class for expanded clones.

CASSPRGFGGPQHF	TGTGCCAGCAGTCCCCGGGGGTTTGGGGGGCCCCAGCATTTT	14	TRBV28	many	-	TRBJ1-5
CASSLKGGRLQETQYF	TGTGCCAGCAGTTTAAAAGGCGGCAGGCTCCAAGAGACCCAGTACTTC	16	TRBV12-3/TRBV12-4	many	-	TRBJ2-5
CASSRGSPADNSPLHF	TGTGCCAGCAGTCGAGGATCTCCTGCGGATAATTCACCCCTCCACTTT	16	TRBV12-3/TRBV12-4	many	-	TRBJ1-6
CASSPGPGNQPQHF	TGTGCCAGCAGCCCAGGACCGGGGAATCAGCCCCAGCATTTT	14	TRBV7-2	few	-	TRBJ1-5
CASSLRMAFNEKLFF	TGTGCCAGCAGCCTCCGGATGGCTTTTAATGAAAAACTGTTTTTT	15	TRBV6-2/TRBV6-3	many	-	TRBJ1-4
CASSTGRGITYEQYF	TGTGCCAGCTCTACTGGACGGGGGATCACCTACGAGCAGTACTTC	15	TRBV12-3/TRBV12-4	many	-	TRBJ2-7
CAWMGESEAFF	TGTGCCTGGATGGGGGAGTCCGAAGCTTTCTTT	11	TRBV30	many	-	TRBJ1-1
CASSSGLADPSSYEQYF	TGTGCCAGCAGCTCCGGACTAGCGGACCCGAGCTCCTACGAGCAGTACTTC	17	TRBV5-6	many	TRBD2	TRBJ2-7
CASSESGWTDTQYF	TGCGCCAGCAGTGAGTCTGGGTGGACAGATACGCAGTATTTT	14	TRBV10-1	many	-	TRBJ2-3
CASSLGGVGNNEQFF	TGTGCCAGCAGCTTAGGAGGGGTCGGGAACAATGAGCAGTTCTTC	15	TRBV7-6	-	-	TRBJ2-1
CASSYSGFTEQFF	TGTGCCAGCAGTTACTCGGGGTTTACTGAGCAGTTCTTC	13	TRBV6-6	many	-	TRBJ2-1
CASSLEGTGPSYEQYF	TGCGCCAGCAGCTTGGAGGGGACAGGACCTAGCTACGAGCAGTACTTC	16	TRBV5-1	many	TRBD1	TRBJ2-7
CASSTQLAGGVFF	TGTGCCAGCAGTACCCAATTAGCGGGAGGTGTTTTCTTC	13	TRBV28	many	TRBD2	TRBJ2-1
CASKEFSGNTIYF	TGTGCCAGCAAGGAGTTCTCTGGAAACACCATATATTTT	13	TRBV27	many	-	TRBJ1-3
CASSEWRASNTEAFF	TGCGCCAGCAGTGAATGGAGGGCAAGCAACACTGAAGCTTTCTTT	15	TRBV10-2	many	-	TRBJ1-1
CASNSQQGADDQFF	TGTGCCAGCAACTCCCAACAGGGGGCGGATGACCAGTTCTTC	14	TRBV27	-	TRBD1	TRBJ2-1
CASSFMAREPDETQYF	TGTGCCAGCAGTTTCATGGCGCGGGAGCCGGACGAGACCCAGTACTTC	16	TRBV28	many	TRBD2	TRBJ2-5
CSARVTSGPTYNEQFF	TGCAGTGCTAGAGTGACTAGCGGGCCTACTTACAATGAGCAGTTCTTC	16	TRBV20-1	many	TRBD2	TRBJ2-1
CASKLGQTNEKLFF	TGCGCCAGCAAGTTGGGGCAAACTAATGAAAAACTGTTTTTT	14	TRBV5-1	few	-	TRBJ1-4
CATSEAGTSGADTQYF	TGTGCCACCAGTGAAGCCGGGACTAGCGGGGCAGATACGCAGTATTTT	16	TRBV24-1	many	TRBD2	TRBJ2-3
CASSSGERYNEQFF	TGCGCCAGCAGCTCGGGAGAGAGGTACAATGAGCAGTTCTTC	14	TRBV5-1	few	-	TRBJ2-1
CASSFDSATNEKLFF	TGCGCCAGCAGCTTTGACAGTGCAACTAATGAAAAACTGTTTTTT	15	TRBV5-1	few	-	TRBJ1-4
CASSQGAGGYNEQFF	TGTGCCAGCAGCCAAGGAGCGGGAGGGTACAATGAGCAGTTCTTC	15	TRBV3-1	many	TRBD2	TRBJ2-1
CSVSPGTSTDTQYF	TGCAGCGTGAGCCCCGGGACTAGCACAGATACGCAGTATTTT	14	TRBV29-1	many	-	TRBJ2-3
CSVIDRVGEKLFF	TGCAGCGTGATCGACAGGGTTGGAGAAAAACTGTTTTTT	13	TRBV29-1	many	TRBD1	TRBJ1-4
CASSRTGQNSPLHF	TGTGCCAGCAGCAGGACAGGCCAAAATTCACCCCTCCACTTT	14	TRBV6-2/TRBV6-3	many	TRBD1	TRBJ1-6
CANSLGTVGANYGYTF	TGTGCCAACAGTTTAGGGACAGTGGGAGCTAACTATGGCTACACCTTC	16	TRBV27	few	TRBD1	TRBJ1-2
CASRLGTGNQPQHF	TGTGCCAGCAGGCTCGGGACAGGCAATCAGCCCCAGCATTTT	14	TRBV7-2	many	TRBD1	TRBJ1-5
CASSPIQRTGSYGYTF	TGTGCCAGCAGTCCCATTCAACGGACAGGGAGCTATGGCTACACCTTC	16	TRBV27	few	TRBD1	TRBJ1-2
CAIAGTASYEQYF	TGTGCCATCGCGGGGACAGCCTCCTACGAGCAGTACTTC	13	TRBV10-3	many	-	TRBJ2-7
CASSKDRDRGYTF	TGCGCCAGCAGTAAAGACAGGGATCGGGGCTACACCTTC	13	TRBV10-1	many	TRBD1	TRBJ1-2
CASSEASYYGNTIYF	TGTGCCAGCAGTGAAGCCAGTTATTACGGAAACACCATATATTTT	15	TRBV6-1	many	-	TRBJ1-3
CGFPGGTSGSETYNEQFF	TGCGGATTCCCGGGCGGGACTAGCGGGAGTGAAACCTACAATGAGCAGTTCTTC	18	TRBV20-1	many	TRBD2	TRBJ2-1
CASSVNKNYGYTF	TGTGCCAGCAGCGTGAATAAGAACTATGGCTACACCTTC	13	TRBV6-1	many	-	TRBJ1-2
CSARQQGARTEAFF	TGCAGTGCTAGGCAACAGGGGGCGAGGACTGAAGCTTTCTTT	14	TRBV20-1	many	TRBD1	TRBJ1-1
CASRGVSRYEQYF	TGTGCCAGCAGGGGGGTGTCTCGATACGAGCAGTACTTC	13	TRBV27	many	-	TRBJ2-7
CASRQGTADTDTQYF	TGTGCCAGTAGACAAGGGACAGCCGACACAGATACGCAGTATTTT	15	TRBV19	many	TRBD1	TRBJ2-3
CASSLPGLAGSNEQFF	TGTGCCAGCAGCCTCCCGGGACTAGCGGGGTCCAATGAGCAGTTCTTC	16	TRBV7-9	many	TRBD2	TRBJ2-1
CVSSSGFGGGYEQYF	TGTGTCAGCAGTAGTGGTTTCGGGGGTGGTTACGAGCAGTACTTC	15	TRBV25-1	-	-	TRBJ2-7
CASSRAVLQETQYF	TGTGCCAGCAGCCGAGCGGTCCTCCAAGAGACCCAGTACTTC	14	TRBV3-1	many	-	TRBJ2-5
CASSWNYGTGGEQYF	TGTGCCAGCAGCTGGAACTACGGGACAGGGGGGGAGCAGTACTTC	15	TRBV7-2	many	TRBD1	TRBJ2-7
CASSQVGTGIDNEQFF	TGCGCCAGCAGCCAAGTAGGGACAGGGATAGACAATGAGCAGTTCTTC	16	TRBV4-1	many	TRBD1	TRBJ2-1
CASSGRTPVGGEQFF	TGTGCCAGCAGCGGACGGACTCCGGTCGGAGGTGAGCAGTTCTTC	15	TRBV11-3	many	-	TRBJ2-1
CSARDLRDYQKNEQFF	TGCAGTGCTAGAGACCTCCGGGACTACCAGAAAAATGAGCAGTTCTTC	16	TRBV20-1	many	TRBD2	TRBJ2-1
CSVYNNEQFF	TGCAGCGTTTATAACAATGAGCAGTTCTTC	10	TRBV29-1	many	-	TRBJ2-1
CASSIMRDSNQPQHF	TGTGCCAGCAGCATAATGAGGGATAGCAATCAGCCCCAGCATTTT	15	TRBV2	many	-	TRBJ1-5
CASSHHYVREKLFF	TGCGCCAGCAGCCACCACTACGTTAGGGAAAAACTGTTTTTT	14	TRBV23-1	-	-	TRBJ1-4
CASSGDLGNQPQHF	TGTGCCAGTAGTGGGGACTTAGGCAATCAGCCCCAGCATTTT	14	TRBV19	once	-	TRBJ1-5